This is a list of T cell receptor beta chains from one sample in a study of cytomegalovirus exposure and HLA in healthy donors. Sequencing used immunoSEQ multiplex PCR; TCRdb keeps in-frame clones, though not all of them. The sample lists 50,000 to 55,000 clones, approximately 70% occurring once. Sequenced input: PBMCs. All receptors come from a woman between 45 and 65 years old in good health and CMV-seropositive. CDR3s include the opening cysteine and the closing phenylalanine or tryptophan.

V gene,CDR3 length,CDR3 protein
TRBV7-9,14,CASSTQDRVQPQHF
TRBV28,12,CASSFEAVEQFF
TRBV5-6,13,CASSFWERREQYF
TRBV5-1,14,CASRAGGYYNEQFF
TRBV5-5,15,CASSFQAGGSYEQYF
TRBV19,14,CASSEARFNYGYTF
TRBV7-9,14,CASLTHGGLTEAFF
TRBV6-5,13,CASSQGPRQPQHF
TRBV9,14,CASSVRVLSGELFF
TRBV2,16,CASRGGLLYVQETQYF
TRBV28,15,CASTTGQGGTYEQYF
TRBV7-6,16,CASSLTSGPNTGELFF
TRBV2,20,CASSEVRATGTIYRQNIQYF
TRBV11-2,15,CASSLEAGLVDTQYF
TRBV19,15,CASSMGRDFGNTIYF
TRBV5-1,15,CASSLGQGVNTEAFF
TRBV7-3,13,CASSPKSYQPQHF
TRBV28,15,CASSFLAGETDTQYF
TRBV5-6,13,CASSWGDSYGYTF
TRBV27,15,CASSSIDLRGAEAFF
TRBV19,13,CASSIPPSDTQYF
TRBV7-9,15,CASSLVGGSTDTQYF